The rows below give T cell receptor beta chains drawn from one sample of a study of T cell repertoires in cytomegalovirus infection. MiXCR was run by TCRdb on the reads, yielding one entry per CDR3 protein. The sample includes approximately 700,000 distinct CDR3 sequences, under 40% seen only once; the top ten take roughly 2.8%. Sequencing input: PBMCs. The receptors stem from a human donor in good health (CMV status not recorded). Some clones in this sample may be carry-over from other donors' samples. The CDR3 runs from the conserved cysteine through the conserved F or W. D genes are given only for firm matches. Expanded clones get a size class; other rows say once, few or many, or leave the size out.

J gene,V gene,D gene,clone size,CDR3 protein,CDR3 DNA
TRBJ2-5,TRBV19,TRBD2,few,CASKTPGLAGKETQYF,TGTGCCAGTAAAACTCCGGGACTAGCGGGAAAAGAGACCCAGTACTTC
TRBJ2-7,TRBV27,TRBD1,few,CASSSLGTGGPYEQYF,TGTGCCAGCAGTTCCCTAGGGACAGGGGGCCCCTACGAGCAGTACTTC
TRBJ1-1,TRBV7-6,NA,many,CASSFRMNTEAFF,TGTGCCAGCAGTTTTAGAATGAACACTGAAGCTTTCTTT
TRBJ2-1,TRBV14,NA,NA,CASSQDTGLGYNEQFF,TGTGCCAGCAGCCAAGATACAGGACTGGGTTACAATGAGCAGTTCTTC
TRBJ1-5,TRBV27,NA,NA,CAISFGWGKNQPQHF,TGTGCCATCAGTTTTGGTTGGGGGAAAAATCAGCCCCAGCATTTT
TRBJ2-3,TRBV3-1,TRBD2,many,CASSQDWGALAGESTDTQYF,TGTGCCAGCAGCCAAGATTGGGGGGCCCTAGCGGGGGAATCCACAGATACGCAGTATTTT
TRBJ2-5,TRBV7-9,TRBD1,many,CASSLAGSRGLEGETQYF,TGTGCCAGCAGCTTAGCCGGATCCAGGGGGCTCGAGGGAGAGACCCAGTACTTC
TRBJ2-7,TRBV7-8,NA,many,CASSFGTQAYEQYF,TGTGCCAGCAGCTTCGGGACGCAAGCCTACGAGCAGTACTTC
TRBJ1-6,TRBV6-6,NA,NA,CASFPGYNSPLHF,TGTGCCAGCTTTCCCGGGTATAATTCACCCCTCCACTTT
TRBJ2-3,TRBV15,TRBD2,NA,CATSRGGTMDTQYF,TGTGCCACCAGCCGCGGGGGGACAATGGATACGCAGTATTTT
TRBJ2-5,TRBV6-6,TRBD2,NA,CASRGERGAKNQETQYF,TGTGCCAGCAGGGGCGAGCGGGGGGCAAAAAACCAAGAGACCCAGTACTTC
TRBJ2-7,TRBV20-1,TRBD2,NA,CSARDLGIAGEYEQYF,TGCAGTGCTAGAGATTTAGGGATAGCGGGAGAGTACGAGCAGTACTTC
TRBJ2-5,TRBV9,TRBD2,NA,CASSVGLGLGALEETQYF,TGTGCCAGCAGCGTAGGGTTGGGACTAGGGGCCCTTGAAGAGACCCAGTACTTC
TRBJ1-2,TRBV6-5,NA,few,CASSYEGLDGYTF,TGTGCCAGCAGTTATGAGGGCTTGGATGGCTACACCTTC
TRBJ1-1,TRBV2,NA,NA,CASSGNVMNTEAFF,TGTGCCAGCAGTGGAAATGTTATGAACACTGAAGCTTTCTTT
TRBJ1-5,TRBV30,NA,NA,CAWESDPRAHQPQHF,TGTGCCTGGGAATCGGACCCAAGGGCCCATCAGCCCCAGCATTTT
TRBJ2-5,TRBV28,NA,NA,CASSLNEFPQETQYF,TGTGCCAGCAGTTTGAACGAGTTCCCTCAAGAGACCCAGTACTTC
TRBJ2-2,TRBV24-1,NA,NA,CATSQPRYGELFF,TGTGCCACCAGTCAACCGAGGTACGGGGAGCTGTTTTTT
TRBJ1-3,TRBV28,NA,few,CASRIQGTLSGNTIYF,TGTGCCAGCAGAATACAGGGTACGCTGTCTGGAAACACCATATATTTT
TRBJ2-3,TRBV7-3,TRBD1,once,CARRGTGGTDTLYF,TGTGCCCGCCGCGGGACAGGGGGCACAGATACGCTGTATTTT
TRBJ2-3,TRBV11-2,TRBD1,few,CASSLGDRAGDTQYF,TGTGCCAGCAGCTTAGGGGACAGGGCGGGCGATACGCAGTATTTT
TRBJ1-4,TRBV7-9,NA,few,CASQRGSNEKLFF,TGTGCCAGCCAGCGGGGGTCTAATGAAAAACTGTTTTTT
TRBJ1-5,TRBV6-2/TRBV6-3,NA,NA,CASSYSITGISNQPQHF,TGTGCCAGCAGTTACTCGATAACAGGGATTAGCAATCAGCCCCAGCATTTT
TRBJ2-4,TRBV20-1,TRBD2,few,CSAPGLAGGSGKNIQYF,TGCAGTGCACCGGGACTAGCGGGGGGTTCTGGCAAAAACATTCAGTACTTC
TRBJ2-3,TRBV5-4,TRBD2,few,CASSTLVTSGRLDTQYF,TGTGCCAGCAGTACTCTGGTGACTAGCGGGAGGTTAGATACGCAGTATTTT